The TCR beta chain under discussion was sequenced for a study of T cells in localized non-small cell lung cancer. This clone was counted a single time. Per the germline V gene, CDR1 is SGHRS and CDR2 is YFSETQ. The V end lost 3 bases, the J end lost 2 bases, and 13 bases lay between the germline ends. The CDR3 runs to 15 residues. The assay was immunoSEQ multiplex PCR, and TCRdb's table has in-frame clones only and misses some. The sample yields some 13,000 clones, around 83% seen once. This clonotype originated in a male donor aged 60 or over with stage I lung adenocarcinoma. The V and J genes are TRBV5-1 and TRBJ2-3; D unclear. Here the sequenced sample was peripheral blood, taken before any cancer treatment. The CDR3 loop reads CASSSSLTNTDTQYF. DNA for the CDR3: TGCGCCAGCAGCTCCTCCCTAACAAACACAGATACGCAGTATTTT. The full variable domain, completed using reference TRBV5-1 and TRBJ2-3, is KAGVTQTPRYLIKTRGQQVTLSCSPISGHRSVSWYQQTPGQGLQFLFEYFSETQRNKGNFPGRFSGRQFSNSRSEMNVSTLELGDSALYLCASSSSLTNTDTQYFGPGTRLTVL.